These 2 T cell receptor beta chains originate from one sample sequenced in a study of T cells of healthy individuals. TCRdb used MiXCR to reprocess the 5' RACE reads, holding one entry per CDR3 protein. The sample lists about 82,000 distinct CDR3 sequences, approximately 5.4% occurring once. The receptors stem from a female donor in good health.

This clonotype has ten or more counts. The V call is TRBV29-1, the J call TRBJ2-1, with 9 bases identical to TRBD2. The CDR3 spans 14 residues. V was pared by 2 bases and J by 7 bases, with 6 bases of the junction left unmatched. Germline CDR1 and CDR2: SQVTM and ANQGSEA. The CDR3 DNA reads as TGCAGCGTTGAAACTAGAACTAGCGGGAATGAGCAGTTCTTC. Amino acids: CSVETRTSGNEQFF.

Only a few counts were recorded for this clonotype. The genes are TRBV9 and TRBJ2-3; 12 bases agree with TRBD2. J gave up 5 bases and V 6 bases, and 10 bases lay outside the gene matches. CDR3 length: 16 residues. From germline, CDR1 is SGDLS and CDR2 YYNGEE. CDR3: CASNKDPSGRGDTQYF. Written as DNA, the CDR3 is TGTGCCAGCAACAAAGACCCTAGCGGGAGGGGAGATACGCAGTATTTT.